This TCR beta chain was obtained from a study of blood T cell repertoires in COVID-19. Study context: COVID-19 samples from acute and convalescent phases originated in the United States, Italy and Spain. From T cells, B-cell-depleted T cells, or PBMCs came the material, which was cDNA or gDNA.

In the original analysis: Estimation of nucleated cell counts was performed using reference gene primer amplification. Profiled with immunoSEQ multiplex PCR; TCRdb holds only in-frame clones, not every one. V and J calls and clone size are copied from that table; D and trimming were computed from the DNA. In the table there are about 160,000 clones, roughly 90% of which are singletons. V was cut by 1 base and J by 2 bases, with 16 bases left in between. The CDR3 loop spans 17 amino acids. Germline loops: CDR1 MGHRA, CDR2 YSYEKL. The sequencing input was peripheral blood. The sequence was obtained from a man aged 18 to 30 with acute or convalescent COVID-19. The rearrangement joins TRBV4-1 to TRBJ2-3, with D possibly being TRBD2 (5 bases). Here the CDR3 reads CASSQGYFSSSTDTQYF. CDR3 nucleotide sequence: TGCGCCAGCAGCCAAGGTTACTTTTCTAGCTCCACAGATACGCAGTATTTT.